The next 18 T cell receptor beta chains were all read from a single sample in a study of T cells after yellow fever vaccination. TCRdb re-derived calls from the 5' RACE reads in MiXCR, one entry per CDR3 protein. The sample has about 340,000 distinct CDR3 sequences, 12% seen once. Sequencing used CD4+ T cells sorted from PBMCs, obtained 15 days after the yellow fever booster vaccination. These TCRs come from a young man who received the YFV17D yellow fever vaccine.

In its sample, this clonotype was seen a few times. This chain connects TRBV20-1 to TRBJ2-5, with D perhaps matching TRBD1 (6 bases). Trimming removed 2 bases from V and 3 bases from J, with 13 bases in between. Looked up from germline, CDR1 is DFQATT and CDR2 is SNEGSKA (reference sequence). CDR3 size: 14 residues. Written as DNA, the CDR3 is TGCAGTGCTAGACCCTTGGACAGAGAAGAGACCCAGTACTTC. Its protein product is CSARPLDREETQYF.

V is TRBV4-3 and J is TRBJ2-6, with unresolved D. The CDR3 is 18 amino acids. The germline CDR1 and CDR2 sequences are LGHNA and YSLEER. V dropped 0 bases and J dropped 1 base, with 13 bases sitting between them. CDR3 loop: CASSQEVPFSSGANVLTF. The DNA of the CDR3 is TGCGCCAGCAGCCAAGAAGTGCCGTTCTCTTCTGGGGCCAACGTCCTGACTTTC.

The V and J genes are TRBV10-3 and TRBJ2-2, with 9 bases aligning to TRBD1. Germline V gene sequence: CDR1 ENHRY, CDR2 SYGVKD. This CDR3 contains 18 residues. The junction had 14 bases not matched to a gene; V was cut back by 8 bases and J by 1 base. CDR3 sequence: CAISQADRGQGNTGELFF. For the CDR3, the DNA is TGTGCCATCTCCCAGGCTGATAGGGGACAGGGGAACACCGGGGAGCTGTTTTTT.

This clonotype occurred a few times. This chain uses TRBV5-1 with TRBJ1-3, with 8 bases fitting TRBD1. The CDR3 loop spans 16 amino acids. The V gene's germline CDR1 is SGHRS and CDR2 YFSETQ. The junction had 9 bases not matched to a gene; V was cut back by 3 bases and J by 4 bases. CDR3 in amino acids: CASSYTGGPLGNTIYF. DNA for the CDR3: TGCGCCAGCAGCTATACAGGGGGTCCACTCGGAAACACCATATATTTT.

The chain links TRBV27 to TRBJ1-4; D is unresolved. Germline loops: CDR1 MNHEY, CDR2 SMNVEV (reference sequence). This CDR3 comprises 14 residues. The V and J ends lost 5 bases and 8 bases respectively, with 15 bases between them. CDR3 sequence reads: CASSLRPPWEKLFF. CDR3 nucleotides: TGTGCCAGCAGTCTAAGGCCCCCTTGGGAAAAACTGTTTTTT.

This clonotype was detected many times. This CDR3 is CASSLARLAGAETQYF. CDR3 DNA: TGCGCCAGCAGCTTGGCCCGCCTAGCGGGTGCAGAGACCCAGTACTTC. The V call is TRBV5-1, the J call TRBJ2-5; 8 nucleotides align to TRBD2. V lost 0 bases, J lost 4 bases, and 8 bases stayed unmatched. CDR1 is SGHRS and CDR2 is YFSETQ in the germline V gene. This CDR3 is 16 amino acids long.

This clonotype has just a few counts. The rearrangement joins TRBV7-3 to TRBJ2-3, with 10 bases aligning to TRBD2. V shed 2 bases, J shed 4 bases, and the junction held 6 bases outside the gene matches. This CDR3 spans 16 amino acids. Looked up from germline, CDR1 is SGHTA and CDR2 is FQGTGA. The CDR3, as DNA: TGTGCCAGCAGCTTACAAAGCGGGGGGGCCCCAGATACGCAGTATTTT. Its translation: CASSLQSGGAPDTQYF.

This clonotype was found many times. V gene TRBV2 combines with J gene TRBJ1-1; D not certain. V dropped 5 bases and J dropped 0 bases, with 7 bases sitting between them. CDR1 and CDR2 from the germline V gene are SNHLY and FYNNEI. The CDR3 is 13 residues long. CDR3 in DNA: TGTGCCAGCAGTCGAGAACTGAACACTGAAGCTTTCTTT. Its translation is CASSRELNTEAFF. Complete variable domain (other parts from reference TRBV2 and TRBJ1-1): EPEVTQTPSHQVTQMGQEVILRCVPISNHLYFYWYRQILGQKVEFLVSFYNNEISEKSEIFDDQFSVERPDGSNFTLKIRSTKLEDSAMYFCASSRELNTEAFFGQGTRLTVV.

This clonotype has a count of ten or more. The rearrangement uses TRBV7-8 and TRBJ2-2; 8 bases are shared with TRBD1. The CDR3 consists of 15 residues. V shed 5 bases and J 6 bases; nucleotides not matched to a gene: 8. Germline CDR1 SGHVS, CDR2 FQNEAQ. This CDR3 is CASSEQGASAGELFF. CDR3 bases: TGTGCCAGCAGCGAGCAGGGGGCAAGCGCCGGGGAGCTGTTTTTT.

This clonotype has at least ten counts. CDR3 sequence: CASSYSINWNEQFF. The CDR3 region has the DNA TGTGCCAGCAGTTACTCGATTAATTGGAATGAGCAGTTCTTC. The chain links TRBV6-5 to TRBJ2-1, with unresolved D. The CDR3 sequence is 14 residues long. The germline V gene encodes CDR1 MNHEY and CDR2 SVGAGI. The V end was cut by 0 bases, the J end by 7 bases, with 10 bases between.

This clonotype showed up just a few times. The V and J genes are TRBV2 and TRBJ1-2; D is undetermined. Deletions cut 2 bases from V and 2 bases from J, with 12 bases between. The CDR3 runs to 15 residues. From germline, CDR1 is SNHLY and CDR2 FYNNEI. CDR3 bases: TGTGCCAGCAGTGAATTGTCGGTGGGGAACTATGGCTACACCTTC. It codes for CASSELSVGNYGYTF.

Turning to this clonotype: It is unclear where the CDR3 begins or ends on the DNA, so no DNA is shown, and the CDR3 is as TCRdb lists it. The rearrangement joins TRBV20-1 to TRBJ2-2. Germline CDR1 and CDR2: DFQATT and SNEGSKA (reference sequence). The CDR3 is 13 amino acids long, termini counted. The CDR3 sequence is CSAREPTPGSCFF.

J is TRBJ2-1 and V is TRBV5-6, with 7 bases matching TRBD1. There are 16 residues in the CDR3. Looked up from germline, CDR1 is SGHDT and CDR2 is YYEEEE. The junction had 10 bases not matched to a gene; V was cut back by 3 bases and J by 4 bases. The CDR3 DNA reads TGTGCCAGCAGCTCGTACGACAGGGCTGAGTACAATGAGCAGTTCTTC. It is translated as CASSSYDRAEYNEQFF. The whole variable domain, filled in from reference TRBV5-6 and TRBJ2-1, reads DAGVTQSPTHLIKTRGQQVTLRCSPKSGHDTVSWYQQALGQGPQFIFQYYEEEERQRGNFPDRFSGHQFPNYSSELNVNALLLGDSALYLCASSSYDRAEYNEQFFGPGTRLTVL.

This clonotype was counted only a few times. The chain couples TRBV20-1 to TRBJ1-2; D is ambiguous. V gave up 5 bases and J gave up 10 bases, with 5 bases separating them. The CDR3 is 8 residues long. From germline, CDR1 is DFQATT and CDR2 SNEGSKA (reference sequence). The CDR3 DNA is TGCAGTGCTGATACCTACACCTTC. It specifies CSADTYTF.

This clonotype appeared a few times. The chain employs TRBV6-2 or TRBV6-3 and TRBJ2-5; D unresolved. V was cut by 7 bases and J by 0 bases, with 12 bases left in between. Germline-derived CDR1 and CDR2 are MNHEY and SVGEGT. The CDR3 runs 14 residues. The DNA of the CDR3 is TGTGCCAGCAACCTCCGACTGCACCAAGAGACCCAGTACTTC. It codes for CASNLRLHQETQYF.

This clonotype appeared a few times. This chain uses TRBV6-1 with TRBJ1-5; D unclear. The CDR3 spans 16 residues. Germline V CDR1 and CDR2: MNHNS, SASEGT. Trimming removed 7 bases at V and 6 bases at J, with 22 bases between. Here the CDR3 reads CASNPRAVGSGQPQHF. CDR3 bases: TGTGCCAGCAACCCACGCGCAGTAGGCTCCGGTCAGCCCCAGCATTTT.

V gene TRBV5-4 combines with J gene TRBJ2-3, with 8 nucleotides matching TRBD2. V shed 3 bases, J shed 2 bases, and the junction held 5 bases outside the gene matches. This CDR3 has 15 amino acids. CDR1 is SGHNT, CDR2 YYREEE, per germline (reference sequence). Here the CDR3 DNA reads TGTGCCAGCAGCTCGCGGCGGGGGGCCACAGATACGCAGTATTTT. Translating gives CASSSRRGATDTQYF.

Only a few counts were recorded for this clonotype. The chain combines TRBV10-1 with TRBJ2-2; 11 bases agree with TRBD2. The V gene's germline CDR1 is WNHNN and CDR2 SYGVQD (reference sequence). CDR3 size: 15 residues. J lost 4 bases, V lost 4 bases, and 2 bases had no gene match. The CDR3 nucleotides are TGCGCCAGCAGTGCTAGCGGGGGGCCCACCGGGGAGCTGTTTTTT. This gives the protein CASSASGGPTGELFF.